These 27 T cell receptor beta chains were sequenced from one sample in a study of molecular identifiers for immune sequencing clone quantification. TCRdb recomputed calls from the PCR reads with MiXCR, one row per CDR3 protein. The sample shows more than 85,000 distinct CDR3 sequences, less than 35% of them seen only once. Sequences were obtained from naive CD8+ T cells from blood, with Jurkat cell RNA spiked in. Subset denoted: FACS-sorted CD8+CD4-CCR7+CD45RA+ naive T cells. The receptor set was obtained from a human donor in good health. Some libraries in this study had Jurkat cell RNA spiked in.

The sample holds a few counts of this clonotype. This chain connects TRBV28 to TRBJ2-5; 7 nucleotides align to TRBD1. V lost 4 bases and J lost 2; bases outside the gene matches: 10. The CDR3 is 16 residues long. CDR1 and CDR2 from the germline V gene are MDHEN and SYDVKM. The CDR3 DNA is TGTGCCAGCAGTTCACTTGGACAGGCACTACAAGAGACCCAGTACTTC. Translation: CASSSLGQALQETQYF.

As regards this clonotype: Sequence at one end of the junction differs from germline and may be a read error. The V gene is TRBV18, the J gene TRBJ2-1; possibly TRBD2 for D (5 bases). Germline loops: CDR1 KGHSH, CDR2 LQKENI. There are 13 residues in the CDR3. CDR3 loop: CASSPTNLDERFF. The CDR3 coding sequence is TGTGCCAGCTCTCCGACTAACCTCGATGAGCGGTTCTTC.

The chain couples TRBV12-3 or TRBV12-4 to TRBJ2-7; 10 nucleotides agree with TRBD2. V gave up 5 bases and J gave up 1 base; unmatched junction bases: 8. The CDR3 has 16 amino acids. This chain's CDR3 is CASSTGTSVLSYEQYF. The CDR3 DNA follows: TGTGCCAGCAGTACCGGGACTAGCGTGTTATCCTACGAGCAGTACTTC.

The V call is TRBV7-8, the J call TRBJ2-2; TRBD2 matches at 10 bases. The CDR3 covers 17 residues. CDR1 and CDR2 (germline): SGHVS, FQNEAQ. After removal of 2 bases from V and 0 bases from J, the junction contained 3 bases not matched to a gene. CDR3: CASSLPSGGPNTGELFF. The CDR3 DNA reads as TGTGCCAGCAGCTTACCTAGCGGGGGCCCGAACACCGGGGAGCTGTTTTTT. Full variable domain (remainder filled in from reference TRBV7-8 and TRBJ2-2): GAGVSQSPRYKVAKRGQDVALRCDPISGHVSLFWYQQALGQGPEFLTYFQNEAQLDKSGLPSDRFFAERPEGSVSTLKIQRTQQEDSAVYLCASSLPSGGPNTGELFFGEGSRLTVL.

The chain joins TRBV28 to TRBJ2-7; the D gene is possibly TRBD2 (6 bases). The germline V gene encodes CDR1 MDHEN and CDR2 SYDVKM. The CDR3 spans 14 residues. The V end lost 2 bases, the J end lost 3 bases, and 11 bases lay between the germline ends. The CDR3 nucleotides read TGTGCCAGCAGTTTAGACGGGAGAGGCTACGAGCAGTACTTC. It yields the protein CASSLDGRGYEQYF. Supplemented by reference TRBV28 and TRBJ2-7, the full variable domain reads DVKVTQSSRYLVKRTGEKVFLECVQDMDHENMFWYRQDPGLGLRLIYFSYDVKMKEKGDIPEGYSVSREKKERFSLILESASTNQTSMYLCASSLDGRGYEQYFGPGTRLTVT.

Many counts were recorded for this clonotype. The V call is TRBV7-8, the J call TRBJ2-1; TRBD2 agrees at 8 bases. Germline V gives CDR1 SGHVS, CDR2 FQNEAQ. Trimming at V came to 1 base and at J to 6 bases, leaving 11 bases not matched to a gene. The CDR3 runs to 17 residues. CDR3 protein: CASSLGSSGRTGNEQFF. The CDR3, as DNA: TGTGCCAGCAGCTTAGGGTCGAGCGGGAGAACGGGCAATGAGCAGTTCTTC.

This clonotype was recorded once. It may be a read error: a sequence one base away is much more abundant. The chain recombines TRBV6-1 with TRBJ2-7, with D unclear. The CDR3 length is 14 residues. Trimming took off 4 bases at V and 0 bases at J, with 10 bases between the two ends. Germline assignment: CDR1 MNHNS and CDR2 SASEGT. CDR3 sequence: CASSGVLSSYEQYF. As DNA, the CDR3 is TGTGCCAGCAGTGGAGTACTAAGCTCCTACGAGCAGTACTTC.

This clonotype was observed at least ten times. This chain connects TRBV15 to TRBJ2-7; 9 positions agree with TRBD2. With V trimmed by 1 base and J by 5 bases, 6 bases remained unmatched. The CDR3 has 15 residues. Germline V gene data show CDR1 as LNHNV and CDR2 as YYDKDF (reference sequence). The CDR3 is CATSRVASGTDEQYF. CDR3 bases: TGTGCCACCAGCAGAGTGGCTAGCGGGACCGACGAGCAGTACTTC. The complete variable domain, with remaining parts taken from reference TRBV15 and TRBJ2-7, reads DAMVIQNPRYQVTQFGKPVTLSCSQTLNHNVMYWYQQKSSQAPKLLFHYYDKDFNNEADTPDNFQSRRPNTSFCFLDIRSPGLGDTAMYLCATSRVASGTDEQYFGPGTRLTVT.

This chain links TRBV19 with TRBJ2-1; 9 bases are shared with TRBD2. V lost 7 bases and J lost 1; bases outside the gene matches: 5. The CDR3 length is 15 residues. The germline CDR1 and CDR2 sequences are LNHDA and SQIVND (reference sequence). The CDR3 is CASIPSGASYNEQFF. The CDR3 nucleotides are TGTGCCAGTATTCCTAGCGGGGCTTCCTACAATGAGCAGTTCTTC.

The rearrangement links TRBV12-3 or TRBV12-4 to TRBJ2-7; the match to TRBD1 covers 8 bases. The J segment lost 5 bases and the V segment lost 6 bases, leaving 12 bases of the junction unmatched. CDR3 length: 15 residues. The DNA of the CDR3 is TGTGCCAGCAGCCCAGTACGGACAGGGTCCGACGAGCAGTACTTC. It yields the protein CASSPVRTGSDEQYF.

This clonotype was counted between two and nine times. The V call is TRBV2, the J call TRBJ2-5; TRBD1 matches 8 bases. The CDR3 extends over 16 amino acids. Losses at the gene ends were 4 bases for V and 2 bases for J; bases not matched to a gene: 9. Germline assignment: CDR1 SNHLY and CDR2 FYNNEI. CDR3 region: CASSGTRDRIQETQYF. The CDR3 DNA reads TGTGCCAGCAGTGGAACCCGGGACAGGATTCAAGAGACCCAGTACTTC.

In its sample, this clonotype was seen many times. The DNA for the CDR3 is TGTGCCAGCAGTGGGCAGGGGTTCGCAGCTTTCTTT. This sequence encodes CASSGQGFAAFF. The chain links TRBV6-5 to TRBJ1-1; D might be TRBD1 (6 bases). CDR3 length equals 12 residues. Per the germline V gene, CDR1 is MNHEY and CDR2 is SVGAGI. The V end was cut by 5 bases, the J end by 10 bases, with 14 bases between.

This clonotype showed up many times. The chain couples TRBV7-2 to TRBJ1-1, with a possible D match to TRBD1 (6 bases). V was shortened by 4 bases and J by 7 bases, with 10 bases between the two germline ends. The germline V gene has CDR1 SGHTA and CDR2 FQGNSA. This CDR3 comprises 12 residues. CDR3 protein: CASSYLQGEAFF. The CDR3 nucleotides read TGTGCCAGCAGCTACTTACAGGGTGAAGCTTTCTTT.

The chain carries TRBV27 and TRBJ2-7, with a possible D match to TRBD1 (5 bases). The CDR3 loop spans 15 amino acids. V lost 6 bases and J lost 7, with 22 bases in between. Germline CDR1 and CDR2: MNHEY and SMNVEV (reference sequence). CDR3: CASRLTLGLLGEQYF. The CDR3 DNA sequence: TGTGCCAGCAGGCTCACCTTGGGGCTACTGGGAGAGCAGTACTTC.

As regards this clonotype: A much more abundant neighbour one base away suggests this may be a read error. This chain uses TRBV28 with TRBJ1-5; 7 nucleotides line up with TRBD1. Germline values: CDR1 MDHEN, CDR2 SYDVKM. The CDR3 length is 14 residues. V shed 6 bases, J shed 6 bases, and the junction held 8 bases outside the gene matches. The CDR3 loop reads CASSGDPGGQPQHF. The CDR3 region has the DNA TGTGCCAGCAGCGGGGACCCAGGGGGTCAGCCCCAGCATTTT.

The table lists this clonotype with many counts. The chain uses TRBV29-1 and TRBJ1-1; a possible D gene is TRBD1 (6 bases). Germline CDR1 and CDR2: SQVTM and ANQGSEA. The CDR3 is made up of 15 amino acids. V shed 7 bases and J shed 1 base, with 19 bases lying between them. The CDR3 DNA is TGCAGCGCTTTGGGGGGGCGCGGACAGAACACTGAAGCTTTCTTT. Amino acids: CSALGGRGQNTEAFF.

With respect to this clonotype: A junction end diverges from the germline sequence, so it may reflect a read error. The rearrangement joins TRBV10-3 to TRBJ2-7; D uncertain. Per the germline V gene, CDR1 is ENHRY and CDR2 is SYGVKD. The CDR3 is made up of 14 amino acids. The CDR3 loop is CAIGESSSNYEQYF. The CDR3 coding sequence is TGTGCCATCGGTGAGTCTTCGTCGAACTACGAGCAGTACTTC.

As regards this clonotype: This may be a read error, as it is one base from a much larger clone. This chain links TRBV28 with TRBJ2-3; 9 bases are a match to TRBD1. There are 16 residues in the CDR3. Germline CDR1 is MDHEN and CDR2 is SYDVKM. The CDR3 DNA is TGTGCCGGCAGTTTACCCGGGACAGGGTTTGAAGATACGCAGTATTTT. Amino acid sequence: CAGSLPGTGFEDTQYF.

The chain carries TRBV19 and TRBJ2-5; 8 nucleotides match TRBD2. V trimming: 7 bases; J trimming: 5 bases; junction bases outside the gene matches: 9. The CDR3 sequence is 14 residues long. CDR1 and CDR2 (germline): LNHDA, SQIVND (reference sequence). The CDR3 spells CASTPGLGLETQYF. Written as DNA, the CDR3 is TGTGCCAGTACTCCGGGACTAGGGTTGGAGACCCAGTACTTC.

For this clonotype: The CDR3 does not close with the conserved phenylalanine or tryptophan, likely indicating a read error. The CDR3 nucleotides read TGCAGTGCTAGAGATCTTGGGACTAGCATTTTCACTGAGCAGTTCATC. Translated, it gives CSARDLGTSIFTEQFI. The V and J genes are TRBV20-1 and TRBJ2-1; 9 nucleotides agree with TRBD2. CDR3 length: 16 residues. Per the germline V gene, CDR1 is DFQATT and CDR2 is SNEGSKA (reference sequence). With 0 bases clipped from V and 9 bases from J, the junction kept 12 bases outside the gene matches.

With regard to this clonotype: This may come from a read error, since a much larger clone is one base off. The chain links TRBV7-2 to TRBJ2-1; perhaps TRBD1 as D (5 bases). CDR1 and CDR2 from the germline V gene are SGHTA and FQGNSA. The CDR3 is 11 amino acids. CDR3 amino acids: CASSQGGEQLF. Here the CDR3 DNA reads TGTGCCAGCAGTCAGGGCGGTGAGCAGCTCTTC. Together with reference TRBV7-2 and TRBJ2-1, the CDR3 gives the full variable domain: GAGVSQSPSNKVTEKGKDVELRCDPISGHTALYWYRQSLGQGLEFLIYFQGNSAPDKSGLPSDRFSAERTGGSVSTLTIQRTQQEDSAVYLCASSQGGEQLFGPGTRLTVL.

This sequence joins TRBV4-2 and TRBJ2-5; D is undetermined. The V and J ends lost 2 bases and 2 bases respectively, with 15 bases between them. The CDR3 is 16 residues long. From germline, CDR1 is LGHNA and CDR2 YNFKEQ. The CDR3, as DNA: TGTGCCAGCAGCCAAATTCTTAGTCTACCTCAAGAGACCCAGTACTTC. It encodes CASSQILSLPQETQYF.

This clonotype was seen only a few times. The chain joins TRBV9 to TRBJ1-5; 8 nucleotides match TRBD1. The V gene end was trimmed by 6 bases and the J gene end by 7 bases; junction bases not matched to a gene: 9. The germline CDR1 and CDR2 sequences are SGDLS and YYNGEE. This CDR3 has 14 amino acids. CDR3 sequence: CASTPTGDDQPQHF. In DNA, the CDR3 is TGTGCCAGCACCCCGACAGGGGATGACCAGCCCCAGCATTTT.

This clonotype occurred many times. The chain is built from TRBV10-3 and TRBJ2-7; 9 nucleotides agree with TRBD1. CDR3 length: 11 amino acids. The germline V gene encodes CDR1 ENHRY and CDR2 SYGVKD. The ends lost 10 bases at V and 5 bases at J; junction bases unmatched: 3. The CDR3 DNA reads TGTGCCACGGGACAGGGTGACGAGCAGTACTTC. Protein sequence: CATGQGDEQYF.

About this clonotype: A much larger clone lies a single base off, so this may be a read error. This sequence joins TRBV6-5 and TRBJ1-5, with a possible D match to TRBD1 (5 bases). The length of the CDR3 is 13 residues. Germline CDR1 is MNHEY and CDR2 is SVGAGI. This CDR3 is CASGYAQGQPQHF. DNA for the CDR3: TGTGCCAGCGGTTACGCCCAGGGACAGCCCCAGCATTTT.

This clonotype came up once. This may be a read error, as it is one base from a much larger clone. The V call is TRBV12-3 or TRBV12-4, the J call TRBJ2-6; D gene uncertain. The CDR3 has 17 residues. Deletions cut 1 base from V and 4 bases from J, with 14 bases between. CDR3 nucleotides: TGTGCCAGCAGTTTAGTTGGGCTGTCGTCCGGGGCCAACGTCCTGACTTTC. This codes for CASSLVGLSSGANVLTF.

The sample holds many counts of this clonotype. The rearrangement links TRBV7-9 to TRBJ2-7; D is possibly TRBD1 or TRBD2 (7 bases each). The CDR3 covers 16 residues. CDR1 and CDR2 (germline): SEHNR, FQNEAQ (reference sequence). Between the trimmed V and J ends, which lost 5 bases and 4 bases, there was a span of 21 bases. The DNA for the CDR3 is TGTGCCAGCAGCCCCGAAACAGGGGAGGGTGCATACGAGCAGTACTTC. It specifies CASSPETGEGAYEQYF.